This entry features one T cell receptor (beta chain) sequence. Its antigen is not yet known. Nothing much larger sits one base from this clone, and base qualities are not available. The Qiagen DNeasy kit was used to extract genomic DNA from unsorted PBMCs and from the negatively selected CD4+ and CD8+ fractions. TCR beta CDR3 regions were subjected to amplification by immunoSEQ multiplex PCR with primers that anneal to V and J segments. A synthetic immune receptor repertoire was used to minimize amplification bias, and remaining bias was computationally removed after sequencing. The source study handled its data this way. Repertoire diversity was quantified as the Shannon entropy index using custom Python scripts. Unsorted, CD4+ and CD8+ repertoires were analyzed separately, except in combined analyses where CD4+ and CD8+ sequences were merged in silico. This is the immuneACCESS table as TCRdb keeps it, with only in-frame sequences that have V and J called. A part of the clones is gone; compared with another copy, unresolved V genes explain less than half, and the rest is unexplained. Clone size and the V and J calls come from that table; the DNA yielded D and trimming. The sample table records around 50,000 clones; about nine tenths of these occur just once. The ten largest clones capture roughly 5% of the sample.

These data belong to a study of PD-1 blockade in classical Hodgkin lymphoma (TCRdb year 2020). For context, the study as a whole: The study used CyTOF and TCR beta sequencing to define a peripheral blood immune signature of response to PD-1 blockade in classical Hodgkin lymphoma.

Spanning cysteine to phenylalanine, the CDR3 consists of 16 amino acids. Only CDR3 DNA remains: 48 bases, in frame from the first base. V sheds 9 bases and J sheds 2 bases, leaving 18 bases between their ends. The germline V gene sets CDR1 to SGDLS and CDR2 to YYNGEE. What the time point label conveys for this sample: newly diagnosed, previously untreated cHL patient sample. To serve as a comparison group for the relapsed/refractory trial patients, PBMCs were sequenced from patients with newly diagnosed, previously untreated classical Hodgkin lymphoma. After peripheral blood was drawn into 8 mL Vacutainer Cell Preparation Tubes, PBMCs were isolated by centrifugation and then cryopreserved. What the authors observed across the whole study: Baseline TCR diversity was reported to be lower in newly diagnosed patients than in healthy donors, and even lower in relapsed/refractory patients. The study was restricted to a single clinical trial cohort, and the causes of repertoire differences, possibly disease activity or prior therapy, were left undefined.

Recombination linked TRBV9 to TRBJ2-6; the D segment cannot be called with confidence. The clonotype was recovered from a human donor with classical Hodgkin lymphoma. Material for sequencing was peripheral blood mononuclear cells (PBMCs). Here the CDR3 is given as CATSTGPRPGANVLTF. The sequenced DNA: TGTGCCACCTCAACCGGGCCGCGGCCTGGGGCCAACGTCCTGACTTTC. The full variable domain, with segments outside the CDR3 supplied by the reference TRBV9 and TRBJ2-6 proteins, appears as DSGVTQTPKHLITATGQRVTLRCSPRSGDLSVYWYQQSLDQGLQFLIQYYNGEERAKGNILERFSAQQFPDLHSELNLSSLELGDSALYFCATSTGPRPGANVLTFGAGSRLTVL.